Described below is a single T cell receptor (beta chain) sequence and its context. The data originate from a study of blood T cell repertoires in COVID-19. Study-level background: PBMCs, B-cell-depleted T cells, or T cells provided the cDNA or gDNA that made up the material.

Methods used by the authors: Scientists estimated how many nucleated cells there were by amplifying reference gene primers. Measured with immunoSEQ multiplex PCR; TCRdb has only the in-frame clones, and not every one. V and J calls and clone size follow that table, whereas D and trimming were derived from the DNA. This sample carries tens of thousands of clones, 75% to 95% of them seen once, and the ten largest clones take 0.65% to 0.95%. V lost 5 bases to trimming and J lost 5 bases; unmatched junction nucleotides: 13. Germline assignment: CDR1 MNHEY and CDR2 SVGEGT. This CDR3 is 16 amino acids long.

V gene TRBV6-2 or TRBV6-3 combines with J gene TRBJ1-1; 8 nucleotides match TRBD1. The clonotype comes from a woman aged 80 or over with acute or convalescent COVID-19. The sequenced sample was peripheral blood. In nucleotides, the CDR3 is TGTGCCAGCAGTAAGCGGACAGGGATGATAGGGACTGAAGCTTTCTTT. Translated: CASSKRTGMIGTEAFF.